A selection of T cell receptor beta chains follows, all from one sample in a study of shared clonotypes between healthy human individuals. Profiled with immunoSEQ multiplex PCR; TCRdb holds only in-frame clones, not every one. The data show over a million clones, just under 99% seen once. The specimen was naive CD4+ T cells sorted from blood. The receptors were sampled from a man aged 25 to 40 in good health. The CDR3 runs from the conserved cysteine through the conserved F or W. Fields, in order: J gene, D gene, clone size, V gene, CDR3 DNA, CDR3 protein. A D gene is named only where the DNA matches it firmly. The listing skips clone size in some rows; elsewhere it reads once, few, many or a size class.

J: TRBJ1-1
D: TRBD1
size: -
V: TRBV18
DNA: TGTGCCAGCACAGAACGCTCGGGACAGTTGAACACTGAAGCTTTCTTT
CDR3: CASTERSGQLNTEAFF

J: TRBJ2-7
D: TRBD1
size: -
V: TRBV5-8
DNA: TGTGCCAGCAGTCCGGGACAGGATTCAACCTACGAGCAGTACTTC
CDR3: CASSPGQDSTYEQYF

J: TRBJ1-4
D: TRBD1
size: once
V: TRBV5-1
DNA: TGCGCCAGCAGCCACCGACAGGGCGAGGGAGCTAATGAAAAACTGTTTTTT
CDR3: CASSHRQGEGANEKLFF

J: TRBJ2-3
D: -
size: -
V: TRBV7-3
DNA: TGTGCCAGCAGCTTAAATCGACGCGATACGCAGTATTTT
CDR3: CASSLNRRDTQYF

J: TRBJ2-5
D: -
size: -
V: TRBV5-1
DNA: TGCGCCAGCTGTCACCTGGCGGCAGCCCAAGAGACCCAGTACTTC
CDR3: CASCHLAAAQETQYF

J: TRBJ2-7
D: TRBD2
size: -
V: TRBV11-2
DNA: TGTGCCAGCAGCTTACCTAGCGGAACCTACGAGCAGTACTTC
CDR3: CASSLPSGTYEQYF

J: TRBJ2-2
D: -
size: once
V: TRBV2
DNA: TGTGCCAGCAGTGTCGATAGAACGAACACCGGGGAGCTGTTTTTT
CDR3: CASSVDRTNTGELFF

J: TRBJ1-2
D: TRBD1
size: few
V: TRBV27
DNA: TGTGCCAGCAGGAAGGGGGCTGGCTACACCTTC
CDR3: CASRKGAGYTF

J: TRBJ1-1
D: TRBD1
size: -
V: TRBV4-1
DNA: TGCGCCAGCAGCCGAAGGGACAGCGAACTATTAGCTTTCTTT
CDR3: CASSRRDSELLAFF

J: TRBJ2-2
D: -
size: -
V: TRBV9
DNA: TGTGCCAGCAGCGACAGGGCCCGGTCCACCGGGGAGCTGTTTTTT
CDR3: CASSDRARSTGELFF

J: TRBJ2-1
D: TRBD1
size: -
V: TRBV18
DNA: TGTGCCAGCTCACCGGACAGGGCCTACAATGAGCAGTTCTTC
CDR3: CASSPDRAYNEQFF

J: TRBJ1-1
D: TRBD1
size: -
V: TRBV19
DNA: TGTGCCAGCGAGGACAGGAAGCTAGGAGCTTTCTTT
CDR3: CASEDRKLGAFF

J: TRBJ2-2
D: TRBD2
size: once
V: TRBV19
DNA: TGTGCCAGTAGTATAAAGACTAGCGGGAGGCCCACCGGGGAGCTGTTTTTT
CDR3: CASSIKTSGRPTGELFF

J: TRBJ2-1
D: TRBD2
size: -
V: TRBV7-8
DNA: TGTGCCAGCAGCTTCCTTAGCGGGAGGGACAATGAGCAGTTCTTC
CDR3: CASSFLSGRDNEQFF

J: TRBJ1-5
D: TRBD1
size: -
V: TRBV2
DNA: TGTGCCAGCATACGGGACAGGGTTAGTCAGCCCCAGCATTTT
CDR3: CASIRDRVSQPQHF

J: TRBJ2-2
D: -
size: -
V: TRBV7-6
DNA: TGTGCCAGCAGCTTAGGATCAGGCGTCGGGGAGCTGTTTTTT
CDR3: CASSLGSGVGELFF

J: TRBJ2-5
D: -
size: once
V: TRBV28
DNA: TGTGCCAGCACCGGCCACCCGGGTCAAGAGACCCAGTACTTC
CDR3: CASTGHPGQETQYF

J: TRBJ2-3
D: -
size: -
V: TRBV29-1
DNA: TGCAGCGTTAGAAACGCAGATACGCAGTATTTT
CDR3: CSVRNADTQYF

J: TRBJ2-7
D: -
size: few
V: TRBV10-1
DNA: TGCGCCAGCAGTGAGCCAGGGGTTTACGAGCAGTACTTC
CDR3: CASSEPGVYEQYF

J: TRBJ2-2
D: -
size: -
V: TRBV7-9
DNA: TGTGCCAGCAGCTTGCGGGAAACCGGGGAGCTGTTTTTT
CDR3: CASSLRETGELFF

J: TRBJ2-1
D: -
size: -
V: TRBV5-6
DNA: TGTGCCAGCAGCTTGGGCACCAACAATGAGCAGTTCTTC
CDR3: CASSLGTNNEQFF

J: TRBJ2-1
D: TRBD2
size: -
V: TRBV28
DNA: TGTGCCAGCAGTCCCCCCCGACTAGCGGGAGGGAATGAGCAGTTCTTC
CDR3: CASSPPRLAGGNEQFF

J: TRBJ2-7
D: -
size: -
V: TRBV20-1
DNA: TGCAGTGCTAGAGGGGGCGAGCAGTACTTC
CDR3: CSARGGEQYF

J: TRBJ1-4
D: TRBD1
size: -
V: TRBV7-9
DNA: TGTGCCAGCAGCTTAGTTACAGGGGTTGAAAAACTGTTTTTT
CDR3: CASSLVTGVEKLFF

J: TRBJ2-7
D: -
size: -
V: TRBV2
DNA: TGTGCCAGCAGAGATGCGTCCTCCGCCCCCTACGAGCAGTACTTC
CDR3: CASRDASSAPYEQYF

J: TRBJ2-5
D: TRBD1
size: once
V: TRBV5-1
DNA: TGCGCCAGCAGTTTCGGACAGGGTTGGTCAGAGACCCAGTACTTC
CDR3: CASSFGQGWSETQYF

J: TRBJ2-7
D: -
size: -
V: TRBV27
DNA: TGTGCCAGCAGGCCCCTTTACGGCGAGCAGTACTTC
CDR3: CASRPLYGEQYF

J: TRBJ2-2
D: -
size: -
V: TRBV29-1
DNA: TGCAGCGTTGGACAGGGAGGCGGGGCCGGGGAGCTGTTTTTT
CDR3: CSVGQGGGAGELFF

J: TRBJ1-2
D: TRBD1
size: -
V: TRBV5-1
DNA: TGCGCCAGCAGCCAGGGGACAGGGGGCGCAGGATATGGCTACACCTTC
CDR3: CASSQGTGGAGYGYTF

J: TRBJ1-2
D: -
size: -
V: TRBV19
DNA: TGTGCCAGTAGTATCTCTCAGGGCACCGACTACACCTTC
CDR3: CASSISQGTDYTF

J: TRBJ1-2
D: TRBD1
size: -
V: TRBV28
DNA: TGTGCCAGCAGTTTGGCAGGGGGCGGCTATGGCTACACCTTC
CDR3: CASSLAGGGYGYTF

J: TRBJ2-1
D: TRBD2
size: once
V: TRBV5-1
DNA: TGCGCCAGCAGCTTCGGTGGTGGGAGGGCCTACAATGAGCAGTTCTTC
CDR3: CASSFGGGRAYNEQFF

J: TRBJ2-7
D: TRBD1
size: -
V: TRBV12-5
DNA: TGTGCTAGTGGATCGGGACAGGGGGTCTCTGACGAGCAGTACTTC
CDR3: CASGSGQGVSDEQYF

J: TRBJ2-3
D: TRBD1
size: once
V: TRBV7-9
DNA: TGTGCCAGCAGCCCGGGACAGGGCACAGATACGCAGTATTTT
CDR3: CASSPGQGTDTQYF

J: TRBJ2-1
D: -
size: -
V: TRBV5-1
DNA: TGCGCCAGCAGCTTGGCCGGGGGAGGAAGAGGTGAGCAGTTCTTC
CDR3: CASSLAGGGRGEQFF

J: TRBJ2-5
D: TRBD1
size: -
V: TRBV18
DNA: TGTGCCAGCTCACCAAGGACAGGGAGCGAAGAGACCCAGTACTTC
CDR3: CASSPRTGSEETQYF

J: TRBJ2-5
D: TRBD1
size: -
V: TRBV7-2
DNA: TGTGCCAGCAGCCCCTGGGACAGGGGAACGGAGACCCAGTACTTC
CDR3: CASSPWDRGTETQYF

J: TRBJ2-6
D: -
size: -
V: TRBV30
DNA: TGTGCCTGGAGCCCTCCGGTCCTGACTTTC
CDR3: CAWSPPVLTF

J: TRBJ2-7
D: TRBD1
size: -
V: TRBV18
DNA: TGTGCCAGCTCACTCCGGGACAGTTCCTACGAGCAGTACTTC
CDR3: CASSLRDSSYEQYF

J: TRBJ1-5
D: -
size: -
V: TRBV28
DNA: TGTGCCAGCACCCAGGGGCCTCCGCCCCAGCATTTT
CDR3: CASTQGPPPQHF

J: TRBJ2-7
D: TRBD2
size: -
V: TRBV5-1
DNA: TGCGCCAGCAGCCGGACGAGCGCAGCGGGAGATTACGAGCAGTACTTC
CDR3: CASSRTSAAGDYEQYF

J: TRBJ1-1
D: TRBD1
size: -
V: TRBV29-1
DNA: TGCAGCGTCGTACAGGGGCTGAACACTGAAGCTTTCTTT
CDR3: CSVVQGLNTEAFF

J: TRBJ2-2
D: TRBD2
size: -
V: TRBV18
DNA: TGTGCCAGCTCACCTACTAGCGGCGTCGGGGAGCTGTTTTTT
CDR3: CASSPTSGVGELFF

J: TRBJ2-3
D: -
size: -
V: TRBV9
DNA: TGTGCCAGCAGCGGCCGGACTTCCACAGATACGCAGTATTTT
CDR3: CASSGRTSTDTQYF

J: TRBJ2-5
D: -
size: -
V: TRBV5-6
DNA: TGTGCCAGCAGCATAGTGGGGAGGCCCCAGTACTTC
CDR3: CASSIVGRPQYF

J: TRBJ1-4
D: -
size: -
V: TRBV27
DNA: TGTGCCAGCAGTTTTGGGCCGGGACAAACTAATGAAAAACTGTTTTTT
CDR3: CASSFGPGQTNEKLFF

J: TRBJ1-4
D: -
size: -
V: TRBV23-1
DNA: TGCGCCAGCAGTCAATCGGGGGCGCTACCCGAAAAACTGTTTTTT
CDR3: CASSQSGALPEKLFF

J: TRBJ2-1
D: TRBD1
size: -
V: TRBV4-3
DNA: TGCGCCAGCAGGTCGACAGGGGGCAATGAGCAGTTCTTC
CDR3: CASRSTGGNEQFF

J: TRBJ2-5
D: -
size: -
V: TRBV5-1
DNA: TGCGCCAGCAGCTTGGGAGACAGGTCCAAAGGGACCCAGTACTTC
CDR3: CASSLGDRSKGTQYF

J: TRBJ2-7
D: TRBD1
size: -
V: TRBV6-6
DNA: TGTGCCAGCAGTTTCAGAGCCGGGACAGGGTCCGTCGAGCAGTACTTC
CDR3: CASSFRAGTGSVEQYF

J: TRBJ1-2
D: -
size: -
V: TRBV7-8
DNA: TGTGCCAGCAGCATCTCCGGGACTCCTCACCCCTATGGCTACACCTTC
CDR3: CASSISGTPHPYGYTF